These T cell receptor beta chains were read from a single sample in a study of cytomegalovirus exposure and HLA in healthy donors. Only in-frame clones appear in the TCRdb table, and some are missing; sequencing was by immunoSEQ multiplex PCR. Of 150,000 to 250,000 clones in the sample, roughly 81% were seen once. Specimen: PBMCs. These receptors were obtained from a woman under 40 in good health and CMV-seronegative. Each CDR3 is given with its conserved first and last residue. D genes are given only for firm matches. For some rows the clone size is stated as once, few or many, or as a class when expanded; others skip it.

d_gene: TRBD2
abundance: .
j_gene: TRBJ2-1
v_gene: TRBV4-2
CDR3aa: CASSQSTSGDEQFF
CDR3nt: TGTGCCAGCAGCCAATCGACTAGCGGGGATGAGCAGTTCTTC

d_gene: TRBD1
abundance: few
j_gene: TRBJ1-2
v_gene: TRBV4-1
CDR3aa: CASSQLGQVAGYTF
CDR3nt: TGCGCCAGCAGCCAATTGGGACAGGTGGCTGGCTACACCTTC

d_gene: .
abundance: .
j_gene: TRBJ1-6
v_gene: TRBV28
CDR3aa: CASSPPGGGQIGSPLHF
CDR3nt: TGTGCCAGCAGCCCTCCGGGAGGGGGGCAAATAGGTTCACCCCTCCACTTT

d_gene: TRBD1
abundance: .
j_gene: TRBJ1-4
v_gene: TRBV18
CDR3aa: CASQRGQPNEKLFF
CDR3nt: TGTGCCAGCCAACGGGGACAGCCTAATGAAAAACTGTTTTTT

d_gene: TRBD1
abundance: .
j_gene: TRBJ1-1
v_gene: TRBV6-5
CDR3aa: CASSHRDRNTEAFF
CDR3nt: TGTGCCAGCAGTCACCGGGACAGGAACACTGAAGCTTTCTTT

d_gene: TRBD1
abundance: few
j_gene: TRBJ1-5
v_gene: TRBV29-1
CDR3aa: CSVSTRTGGGQPQHF
CDR3nt: TGCAGCGTCTCTACCCGGACAGGGGGCGGCCAGCCCCAGCATTTT

d_gene: .
abundance: .
j_gene: TRBJ2-7
v_gene: TRBV5-4
CDR3aa: CASSQPGQAYEQYF
CDR3nt: TGTGCCAGCAGCCAGCCGGGACAAGCCTACGAGCAGTACTTC

d_gene: TRBD1
abundance: .
j_gene: TRBJ1-1
v_gene: TRBV28
CDR3aa: CASSPVHRGTEAFF
CDR3nt: TGTGCCAGCAGTCCCGTTCACAGGGGGACTGAAGCTTTCTTT

d_gene: TRBD2
abundance: once
j_gene: TRBJ2-3
v_gene: TRBV5-1
CDR3aa: CASSTGTGGPTDTQYF
CDR3nt: TGCGCCAGCAGCACGGGTACGGGGGGTCCAACAGATACGCAGTATTTT

d_gene: .
abundance: .
j_gene: TRBJ2-2
v_gene: TRBV30
CDR3aa: CAWSVQNTGELFF
CDR3nt: TGTGCCTGGAGTGTTCAAAACACCGGGGAGCTGTTTTTT

d_gene: TRBD1
abundance: .
j_gene: TRBJ1-4
v_gene: TRBV7-2
CDR3aa: CASSLGQGARGEKLFF
CDR3nt: TGTGCCAGCAGCTTAGGCCAGGGGGCACGGGGAGAAAAACTGTTTTTT

d_gene: TRBD1
abundance: .
j_gene: TRBJ2-5
v_gene: TRBV9
CDR3aa: CASSVGTGGAETQYF
CDR3nt: TGTGCCAGCAGCGTCGGGACAGGGGGCGCGGAGACCCAGTACTTC

d_gene: .
abundance: .
j_gene: TRBJ1-6
v_gene: TRBV14
CDR3aa: CASSLSGIDNSPLHF
CDR3nt: TGTGCCAGCAGCCTCTCCGGGATTGATAATTCACCCCTCCACTTT

d_gene: .
abundance: .
j_gene: TRBJ1-4
v_gene: TRBV2
CDR3aa: CASTVRGINEKLFF
CDR3nt: TGTGCCAGCACGGTGAGGGGGATAAATGAAAAACTGTTTTTT

d_gene: .
abundance: once
j_gene: TRBJ1-2
v_gene: TRBV6-5
CDR3aa: CASIRGGGKSYGYTF
CDR3nt: TGTGCCAGCATTCGGGGGGGAGGTAAAAGCTATGGCTACACCTTC

d_gene: TRBD1
abundance: .
j_gene: TRBJ1-5
v_gene: TRBV19
CDR3aa: CASSIGGRQGSNQPQHF
CDR3nt: TGTGCCAGTAGTATAGGGGGACGACAGGGAAGCAATCAGCCCCAGCATTTT

d_gene: TRBD2
abundance: .
j_gene: TRBJ2-2
v_gene: TRBV9
CDR3aa: CASSPGEAGATNTGELFF
CDR3nt: TGTGCCAGCAGCCCAGGGGAAGCGGGGGCCACGAATACCGGGGAGCTGTTTTTT

d_gene: TRBD1
abundance: once
j_gene: TRBJ1-4
v_gene: TRBV2
CDR3aa: CASSVSPDRGRNEKLFF
CDR3nt: TGTGCCAGCAGTGTCTCTCCAGACAGGGGCCGTAATGAAAAACTGTTTTTT

d_gene: TRBD2
abundance: .
j_gene: TRBJ2-1
v_gene: TRBV9
CDR3aa: CASSESGGTYNEQFF
CDR3nt: TGTGCCAGCAGCGAAAGCGGGGGGACCTACAATGAGCAGTTCTTC

d_gene: TRBD1
abundance: .
j_gene: TRBJ2-7
v_gene: TRBV6-5
CDR3aa: CASSYDRGGYEQYF
CDR3nt: TGTGCCAGCAGTTACGACAGGGGGGGCTACGAGCAGTACTTC

d_gene: TRBD2
abundance: few
j_gene: TRBJ2-7
v_gene: TRBV10-1
CDR3aa: CASSRGRALEQYF
CDR3nt: TGCGCCAGCAGTCGCGGGAGGGCTCTCGAGCAGTACTTC

d_gene: TRBD1
abundance: .
j_gene: TRBJ1-5
v_gene: TRBV19
CDR3aa: CASSTGTGSQPQHF
CDR3nt: TGTGCCAGTAGTACCGGGACAGGGTCCCAGCCCCAGCATTTT

d_gene: TRBD1
abundance: .
j_gene: TRBJ2-3
v_gene: TRBV10-2
CDR3aa: CASSRQGRTDTQYF
CDR3nt: TGCGCCAGCAGCCGACAGGGGCGCACAGATACGCAGTATTTT

d_gene: TRBD2
abundance: .
j_gene: TRBJ2-5
v_gene: TRBV18
CDR3aa: CASSLGPLAGGPGGGETQYF
CDR3nt: TGTGCCAGCTCACTCGGCCCACTAGCGGGAGGGCCCGGTGGAGGAGAGACCCAGTACTTC

d_gene: .
abundance: .
j_gene: TRBJ2-1
v_gene: TRBV5-4
CDR3aa: CASSKPRGTVYNEQFF
CDR3nt: TGTGCCAGCAGCAAGCCGAGGGGGACGGTTTACAATGAGCAGTTCTTC

d_gene: TRBD1
abundance: .
j_gene: TRBJ1-2
v_gene: TRBV4-1
CDR3aa: CASSQDRAGGGYGYTF
CDR3nt: TGCGCCAGCAGCCAAGATAGGGCAGGGGGCGGCTATGGCTACACCTTC

d_gene: TRBD1
abundance: once
j_gene: TRBJ1-1
v_gene: TRBV27
CDR3aa: CASSLRGLNTEAFF
CDR3nt: TGTGCCAGCAGTTTAAGGGGGCTGAACACTGAAGCTTTCTTT

d_gene: TRBD1
abundance: .
j_gene: TRBJ2-7
v_gene: TRBV6-4
CDR3aa: CASSEEAGGSYEQYF
CDR3nt: TGTGCCAGCAGTGAAGAGGCAGGGGGCTCCTACGAGCAGTACTTC

d_gene: .
abundance: .
j_gene: TRBJ1-6
v_gene: TRBV5-4
CDR3aa: CASSLLTGNSPLHF
CDR3nt: TGTGCCAGCAGCTTGCTCACGGGGAATTCACCCCTCCACTTT

d_gene: .
abundance: .
j_gene: TRBJ2-3
v_gene: TRBV4-1
CDR3aa: CASSRMPTSTDTQYF
CDR3nt: TGCGCCAGCAGCCGGATGCCGACTAGTACGGATACGCAGTATTTT

d_gene: TRBD2
abundance: .
j_gene: TRBJ2-1
v_gene: TRBV7-3
CDR3aa: CASSWGSSGASSYNEQFF
CDR3nt: TGTGCCAGCAGCTGGGGCTCTAGCGGGGCAAGCTCCTACAATGAGCAGTTCTTC

d_gene: .
abundance: .
j_gene: TRBJ1-1
v_gene: TRBV7-6
CDR3aa: CASSSQGYTEAFF
CDR3nt: TGTGCCAGCAGCTCACAGGGCTACACTGAAGCTTTCTTT

d_gene: TRBD1
abundance: .
j_gene: TRBJ2-7
v_gene: TRBV6-1
CDR3aa: CASSRTGSDEQYF
CDR3nt: TGTGCCAGCAGCCGGACAGGAAGCGACGAGCAGTACTTC

d_gene: .
abundance: few
j_gene: TRBJ2-3
v_gene: TRBV5-1
CDR3aa: CASSAVEVTDTQYF
CDR3nt: TGCGCCAGCAGCGCCGTGGAGGTGACAGATACGCAGTATTTT

d_gene: .
abundance: .
j_gene: TRBJ1-1
v_gene: TRBV28
CDR3aa: CASSFRLTEAFF
CDR3nt: TGTGCCAGCAGTTTCCGTCTCACTGAAGCTTTCTTT

d_gene: TRBD2
abundance: .
j_gene: TRBJ2-1
v_gene: TRBV5-5
CDR3aa: CASSFSGSALPYNEQFF
CDR3nt: TGTGCCAGCAGCTTTAGCGGGAGCGCGCTCCCGTACAATGAGCAGTTCTTC

d_gene: .
abundance: .
j_gene: TRBJ2-2
v_gene: TRBV28
CDR3aa: CASSFTGANTGELFF
CDR3nt: TGTGCCAGCAGTTTCACAGGAGCGAACACCGGGGAGCTGTTTTTT

d_gene: TRBD1
abundance: .
j_gene: TRBJ1-2
v_gene: TRBV6-5
CDR3aa: CASSYKRGQGTGYTF
CDR3nt: TGTGCCAGCAGTTACAAGAGGGGGCAGGGGACTGGCTACACCTTC

d_gene: .
abundance: .
j_gene: TRBJ2-5
v_gene: TRBV7-9
CDR3aa: CASSFGRTAQETQYF
CDR3nt: TGTGCCAGCAGCTTCGGTAGGACAGCACAAGAGACCCAGTACTTC

d_gene: TRBD1
abundance: .
j_gene: TRBJ1-2
v_gene: TRBV6-5
CDR3aa: CASSYSRDSYGYTF
CDR3nt: TGTGCCAGCAGTTACTCGCGGGACAGCTATGGCTACACCTTC

d_gene: .
abundance: .
j_gene: TRBJ1-1
v_gene: TRBV30
CDR3aa: CAWGPLLGSRGTEAFF
CDR3nt: TGTGCCTGGGGGCCACTTCTGGGATCCCGAGGGACTGAAGCTTTCTTT

d_gene: .
abundance: .
j_gene: TRBJ2-3
v_gene: TRBV5-1
CDR3aa: CASSSFRTDTQYF
CDR3nt: TGCGCCAGCAGCTCCTTTCGCACAGATACGCAGTATTTT

d_gene: TRBD1
abundance: .
j_gene: TRBJ1-1
v_gene: TRBV6-1
CDR3aa: CASSKTGVNTEAFF
CDR3nt: TGTGCCAGCAGTAAGACAGGGGTGAACACTGAAGCTTTCTTT

d_gene: TRBD1
abundance: .
j_gene: TRBJ1-1
v_gene: TRBV7-9
CDR3aa: CASSTTGQGADTEAFF
CDR3nt: TGTGCCAGCAGCACGACGGGACAGGGGGCAGACACTGAAGCTTTCTTT

d_gene: .
abundance: .
j_gene: TRBJ2-7
v_gene: TRBV5-1
CDR3aa: CASSLQGSYEQYF
CDR3nt: TGCGCCAGCAGCCTCCAGGGGTCCTACGAGCAGTACTTC

d_gene: TRBD1
abundance: many
j_gene: TRBJ1-1
v_gene: TRBV5-1
CDR3aa: CASSPGTGPNTEAFF
CDR3nt: TGCGCCAGCAGCCCCGGGACAGGGCCGAACACTGAAGCTTTCTTT

d_gene: .
abundance: .
j_gene: TRBJ2-7
v_gene: TRBV28
CDR3aa: CASYRTGSYEQYF
CDR3nt: TGTGCCAGCTATCGAACAGGGTCCTACGAGCAGTACTTC

d_gene: TRBD2
abundance: once
j_gene: TRBJ2-1
v_gene: TRBV5-6
CDR3aa: CASSFFTSGGSYNEQFF
CDR3nt: TGTGCCAGCAGCTTCTTTACTAGCGGGGGGAGCTACAATGAGCAGTTCTTC

d_gene: .
abundance: .
j_gene: TRBJ2-1
v_gene: TRBV2
CDR3aa: CASSEGESPRQFF
CDR3nt: TGTGCCAGCAGTGAAGGGGAGTCACCTCGGCAGTTCTTC

d_gene: .
abundance: .
j_gene: TRBJ1-5
v_gene: TRBV7-2
CDR3aa: CASSPGGTTLGPQHF
CDR3nt: TGTGCCAGCAGCCCCGGAGGGACCACACTCGGGCCCCAGCATTTT

d_gene: .
abundance: .
j_gene: TRBJ2-5
v_gene: TRBV15
CDR3aa: CATSRDRSQETQYF
CDR3nt: TGTGCCACCAGCAGAGATCGGAGCCAAGAGACCCAGTACTTC

d_gene: TRBD1
abundance: .
j_gene: TRBJ2-5
v_gene: TRBV6-6
CDR3aa: CASSRWTGGYETQYF
CDR3nt: TGTGCCAGCAGTCGGTGGACAGGGGGCTATGAGACCCAGTACTTC

d_gene: .
abundance: .
j_gene: TRBJ1-2
v_gene: TRBV30
CDR3aa: CAAPRVARRDYGYTF
CDR3nt: TGTGCCGCACCGCGAGTAGCTCGACGGGACTATGGCTACACCTTC

d_gene: .
abundance: .
j_gene: TRBJ2-2
v_gene: TRBV18
CDR3aa: CASFMDSRTGELFF
CDR3nt: TGTGCCAGTTTCATGGACAGTCGAACCGGGGAGCTGTTTTTT

d_gene: .
abundance: .
j_gene: TRBJ1-5
v_gene: TRBV18
CDR3aa: CASSPTASSNQPQHF
CDR3nt: TGTGCCAGCTCACCAACCGCCAGTAGCAATCAGCCCCAGCATTTT